A single sample gave rise to the 8 T cell receptor beta chains below, sequenced in a study of blood T cells in healthy people across ages. Primers used in a second PCR of roughly 6 to 11 cycles were a sample-barcoded 5' primer and a J-beta primer mix. TCRdb itself ran the 5' RACE reads through MiXCR, one entry per CDR3 protein. The table records 1.5 million to 2 million distinct CDR3 sequences, just under 50% of them present only once. Sample: blood. Receptors originate from a woman aged 40 to 49 in good health.

The V call is TRBV29-1, the J call TRBJ1-4, with D possibly TRBD1 on 6 matching bases. The CDR3 loop spans 11 amino acids. V shed 6 bases and J shed 12 bases, with 14 bases lying between them. The germline V gene has CDR1 SQVTM and CDR2 ANQGSEA. The CDR3 DNA reads as TGCAGCGTCCCCTTTAGGGGGGAACTGTTTTTT. Its translation: CSVPFRGELFF.

The V and J genes are TRBV27 and TRBJ2-6, with TRBD2 matching 9 bases. The CDR3 spans 17 residues. Germline trimming cut 3 bases from V and 0 bases from J; bases unmatched to any gene: 3. CDR1 and CDR2 (germline): MNHEY, SMNVEV (reference sequence). The chain's CDR3 is CASSFQRGDSGANVLTF. Written as DNA, the CDR3 is TGTGCCAGCAGTTTTCAGCGGGGGGACTCTGGGGCCAACGTCCTGACTTTC.

This chain connects TRBV28 to TRBJ1-1; D possibly corresponds to TRBD1 (5 bases). The V gene lost 5 bases and the J gene lost 10 bases, with 14 bases spanning the gap. CDR3 length: 12 amino acids. Germline V gives CDR1 MDHEN, CDR2 SYDVKM. The CDR3: CASSRGLRGAFF. CDR3 DNA: TGTGCCAGCAGTAGGGGACTTCGGGGAGCTTTCTTT.

CDR3 in amino acids: CSEIGGASYNEQYF. The CDR3 coding sequence is TGCAGTGAGATCGGGGGGGCCTCCTACAATGAGCAGTACTTC. The V gene is TRBV20-1, the J gene TRBJ2-1, with 8 bases lining up with TRBD2. The better agreement between TRBJ2-7 and the DNA end casts doubt on the J call. Germline-derived CDR1 and CDR2 are DFQATT and SNEGSKA (reference sequence). The CDR3 runs 14 residues.

The V and J genes are TRBV5-6 and TRBJ1-1; 9 bases agree with TRBD1. Looked up from germline, CDR1 is SGHDT and CDR2 is YYEEEE. The junction had 11 bases not matched to a gene; V was cut back by 7 bases and J by 1 base. This CDR3 contains 16 residues. The CDR3 nucleotides are TGTGCCAGCGTAAGGCAGGGGACAGGGCCGAACACTGAAGCTTTCTTT. Translating it yields CASVRQGTGPNTEAFF.

In its sample, this clonotype was seen a few times. The chain uses TRBV28 and TRBJ2-7; no definite D call. Germline V CDR1 and CDR2: MDHEN, SYDVKM. The CDR3 consists of 12 residues. Trimming took 3 bases from V and 4 from J, leaving 7 bases between them. The CDR3 nucleotides are TGTGCCAGCAGTTTTAAGGCTTACGAGCAGTACTTC. It is translated as CASSFKAYEQYF.

This clonotype was seen more than once but under ten times. The CDR3 DNA reads as TGTGCCAGCAGCTTAGAGGTTGGGGGAGGCTACACCTTC. Protein sequence: CASSLEVGGGYTF. V and J are TRBV7-2 and TRBJ1-2, with a weak D call TRBD1 (5 bases). The V gene lost 1 base and the J gene lost 8 bases, with 11 bases spanning the gap. CDR3 size: 13 residues. The germline gives CDR1 SGHTA, CDR2 FQGNSA.

CDR3 protein: CASSKPQRPAFTDTQYF. CDR3 DNA sequence: TGTGCCAGCAGCAAGCCCCAGCGGCCAGCCTTCACAGATACGCAGTATTTT. This sequence joins TRBV21-1 and TRBJ2-3; TRBD1, the D gene given by the table, was not confirmed from the DNA. TRBV21-1 is designated a pseudogene. The CDR3 sequence is 17 residues long.